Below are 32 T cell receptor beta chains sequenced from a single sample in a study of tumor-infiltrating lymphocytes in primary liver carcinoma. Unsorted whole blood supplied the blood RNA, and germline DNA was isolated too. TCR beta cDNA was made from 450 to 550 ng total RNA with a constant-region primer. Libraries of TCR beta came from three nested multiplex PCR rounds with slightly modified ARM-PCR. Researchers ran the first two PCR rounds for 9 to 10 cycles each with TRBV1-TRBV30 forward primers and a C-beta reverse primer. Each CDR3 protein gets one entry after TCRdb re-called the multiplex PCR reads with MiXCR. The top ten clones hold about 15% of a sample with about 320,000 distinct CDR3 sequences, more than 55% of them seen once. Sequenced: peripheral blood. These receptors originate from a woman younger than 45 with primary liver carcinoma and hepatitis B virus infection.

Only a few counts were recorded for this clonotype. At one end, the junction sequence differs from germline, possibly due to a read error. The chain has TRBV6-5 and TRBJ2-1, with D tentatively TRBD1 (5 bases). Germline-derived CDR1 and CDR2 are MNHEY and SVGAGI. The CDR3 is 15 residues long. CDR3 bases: TGTGTCAGCAGTACCGGACAACCGGTAAACAATGAGCAGTTCTTC. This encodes CVSSTGQPVNNEQFF.

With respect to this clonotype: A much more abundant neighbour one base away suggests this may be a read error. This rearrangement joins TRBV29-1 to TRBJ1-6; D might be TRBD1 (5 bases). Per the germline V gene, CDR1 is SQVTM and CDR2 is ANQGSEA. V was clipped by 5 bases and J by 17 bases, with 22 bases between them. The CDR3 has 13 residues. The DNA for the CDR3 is TGCAGCGTTTCCGATAGAAGGGGATCCCCCTTCCACTTT. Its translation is CSVSDRRGSPFHF. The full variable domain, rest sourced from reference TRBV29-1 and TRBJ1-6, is SAVISQKPSRDICQRGTSLTIQCQVDSQVTMMFWYRQQPGQSLTLIATANQGSEATYESGFVIDKFPISRPNLTFSTLTVSNMSPEDSSIYLCSVSDRRGSPFHFGNGTRLTVT.

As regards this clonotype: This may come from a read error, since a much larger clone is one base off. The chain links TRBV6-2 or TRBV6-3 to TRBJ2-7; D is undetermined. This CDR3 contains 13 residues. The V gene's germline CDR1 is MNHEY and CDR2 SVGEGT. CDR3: CASSSFTSYVQYF. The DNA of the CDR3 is TGTGCCAGCAGCTCCTTTACCAGCTACGTGCAGTACTTC.

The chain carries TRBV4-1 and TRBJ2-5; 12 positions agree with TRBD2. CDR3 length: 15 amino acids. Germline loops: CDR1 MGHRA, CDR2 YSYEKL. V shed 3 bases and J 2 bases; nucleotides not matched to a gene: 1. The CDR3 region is CASSQTSGGQETQYF. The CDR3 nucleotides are TGCGCCAGCAGCCAGACTAGCGGGGGACAAGAGACCCAGTACTTC.

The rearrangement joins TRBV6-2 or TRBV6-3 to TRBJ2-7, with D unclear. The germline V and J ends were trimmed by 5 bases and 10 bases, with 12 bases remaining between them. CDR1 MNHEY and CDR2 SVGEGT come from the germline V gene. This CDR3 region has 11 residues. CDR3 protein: CASSDTIDQYF. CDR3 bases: TGTGCCAGCAGTGACACTATCGATCAGTACTTC.

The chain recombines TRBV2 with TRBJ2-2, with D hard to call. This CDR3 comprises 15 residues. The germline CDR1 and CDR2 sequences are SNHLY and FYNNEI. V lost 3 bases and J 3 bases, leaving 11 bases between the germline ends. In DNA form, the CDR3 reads TGTGCCAGCAGTGATGCAAAGTTCTACACCGGGGAGCTGTTTTTT. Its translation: CASSDAKFYTGELFF.

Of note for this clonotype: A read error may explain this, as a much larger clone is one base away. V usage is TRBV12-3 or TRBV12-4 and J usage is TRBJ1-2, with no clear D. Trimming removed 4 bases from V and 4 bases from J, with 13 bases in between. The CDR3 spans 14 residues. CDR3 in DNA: TGTGCCAGCAGTTGCAAGGCGGTTGTCTATGGCTACACCTTC. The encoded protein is CASSCKAVVYGYTF.

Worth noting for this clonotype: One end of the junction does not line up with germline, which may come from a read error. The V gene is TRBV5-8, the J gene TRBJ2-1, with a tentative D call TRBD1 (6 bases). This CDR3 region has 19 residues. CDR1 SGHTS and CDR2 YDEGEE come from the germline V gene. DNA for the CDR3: TGTGCCAGCGGCTTGGGTTGGGACATGAGTTATAGCTCCTACAATGAGCAGTTCTTC. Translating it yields CASGLGWDMSYSSYNEQFF.

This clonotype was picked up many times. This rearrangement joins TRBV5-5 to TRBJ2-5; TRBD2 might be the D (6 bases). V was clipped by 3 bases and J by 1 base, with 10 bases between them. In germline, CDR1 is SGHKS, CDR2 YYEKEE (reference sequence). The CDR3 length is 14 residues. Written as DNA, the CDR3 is TGTGCCAGCAGCTATCTAGCGTTCCAAGAGACCCAGTACTTC. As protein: CASSYLAFQETQYF. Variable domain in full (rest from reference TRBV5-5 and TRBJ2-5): DAGVTQSPTHLIKTRGQQVTLRCSPISGHKSVSWYQQVLGQGPQFIFQYYEKEERGRGNFPDRFSARQFPNYSSELNVNALLLGDSALYLCASSYLAFQETQYFGPGTRLLVL.

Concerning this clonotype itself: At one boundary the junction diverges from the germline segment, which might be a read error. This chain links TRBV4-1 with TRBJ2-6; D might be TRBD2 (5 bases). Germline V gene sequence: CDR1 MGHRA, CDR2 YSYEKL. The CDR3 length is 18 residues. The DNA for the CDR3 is TGCGCCAGCAGCCAAGAAAATTGGCGGGTCTCTCGGGCCAACGTCCTGACTTTC. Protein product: CASSQENWRVSRANVLTF.

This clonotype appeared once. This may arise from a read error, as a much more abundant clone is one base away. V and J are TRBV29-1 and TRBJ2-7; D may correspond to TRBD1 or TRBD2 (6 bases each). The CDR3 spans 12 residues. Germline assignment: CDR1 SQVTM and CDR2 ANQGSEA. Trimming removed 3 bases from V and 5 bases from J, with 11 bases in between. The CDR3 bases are TGCAGCGTTGAGGAGGGGGTACACGAGCAGTACTTC. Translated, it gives CSVEEGVHEQYF.

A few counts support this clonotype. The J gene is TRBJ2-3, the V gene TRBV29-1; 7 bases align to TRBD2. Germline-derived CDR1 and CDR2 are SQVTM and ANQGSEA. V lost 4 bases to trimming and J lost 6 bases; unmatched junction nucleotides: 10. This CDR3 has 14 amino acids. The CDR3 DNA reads TGCAGCGTTGTATCGCTAGCGGACTCCGATACGCAGTATTTT. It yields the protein CSVVSLADSDTQYF.

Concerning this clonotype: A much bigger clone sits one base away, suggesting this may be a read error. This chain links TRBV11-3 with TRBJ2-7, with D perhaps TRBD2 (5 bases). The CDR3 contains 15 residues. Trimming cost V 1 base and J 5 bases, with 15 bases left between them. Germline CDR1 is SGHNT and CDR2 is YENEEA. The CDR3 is CASSLVLVGINEQYF. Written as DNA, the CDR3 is TGTGCCAGCAGCTTAGTACTAGTGGGAATCAACGAGCAGTACTTC.

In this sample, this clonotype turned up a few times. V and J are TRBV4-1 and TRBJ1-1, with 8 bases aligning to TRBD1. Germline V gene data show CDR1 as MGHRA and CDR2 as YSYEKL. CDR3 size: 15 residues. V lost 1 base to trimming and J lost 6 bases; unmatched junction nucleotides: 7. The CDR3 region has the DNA TGCGCCAGCAGCCAAGTAACAGGGGGGAATTCTGAAGCTTTCTTT. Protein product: CASSQVTGGNSEAFF.

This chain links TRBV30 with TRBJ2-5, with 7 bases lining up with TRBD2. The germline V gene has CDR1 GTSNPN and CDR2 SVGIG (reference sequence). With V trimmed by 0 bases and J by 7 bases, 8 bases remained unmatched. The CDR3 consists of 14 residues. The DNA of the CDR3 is TGTGCCTGGAGTGTACTCTTGGAGCGGGGGACCCAGTACTTC. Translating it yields CAWSVLLERGTQYF.

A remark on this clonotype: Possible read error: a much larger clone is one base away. The CDR3 nucleotides read TGTGCCAGCAGCATATCCGGGGACAGACAAGAGACCCAGTACTTC. It yields the protein CASSISGDRQETQYF. V and J are TRBV7-8 and TRBJ2-5, with 7 positions matching TRBD1. This CDR3 has 15 residues. Germline V gene data show CDR1 as SGHVS and CDR2 as FQNEAQ. V shed 5 bases and J 2 bases; nucleotides not matched to a gene: 8.

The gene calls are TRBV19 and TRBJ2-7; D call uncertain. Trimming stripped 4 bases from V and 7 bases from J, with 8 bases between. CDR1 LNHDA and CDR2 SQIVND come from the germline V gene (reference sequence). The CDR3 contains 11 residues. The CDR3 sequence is CASSNSGEQYF. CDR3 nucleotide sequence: TGTGCCAGTAGTAACAGTGGGGAGCAGTACTTC.

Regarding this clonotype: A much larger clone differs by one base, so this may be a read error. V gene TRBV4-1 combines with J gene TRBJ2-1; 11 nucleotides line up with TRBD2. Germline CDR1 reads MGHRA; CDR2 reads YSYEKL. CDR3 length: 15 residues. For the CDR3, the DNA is TGCGCCACCAGCCAAGTGACGTCTAGCGGGAGGGAGCAGTTCTTC. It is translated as CATSQVTSSGREQFF.

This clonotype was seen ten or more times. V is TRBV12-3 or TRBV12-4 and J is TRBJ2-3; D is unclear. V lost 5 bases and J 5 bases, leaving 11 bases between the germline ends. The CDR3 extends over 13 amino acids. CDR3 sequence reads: CASSAAGGDTQYF. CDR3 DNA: TGTGCCAGCAGTGCGGCAGGCGGAGATACGCAGTATTTT.

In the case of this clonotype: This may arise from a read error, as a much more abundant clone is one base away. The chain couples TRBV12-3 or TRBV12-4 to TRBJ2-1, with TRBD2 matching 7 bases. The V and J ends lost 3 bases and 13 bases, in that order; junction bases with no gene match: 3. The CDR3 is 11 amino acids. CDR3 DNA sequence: TGTGCCAGCAGTTTGGGGGGGAATCAGTTCTTC. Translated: CASSLGGNQFF.

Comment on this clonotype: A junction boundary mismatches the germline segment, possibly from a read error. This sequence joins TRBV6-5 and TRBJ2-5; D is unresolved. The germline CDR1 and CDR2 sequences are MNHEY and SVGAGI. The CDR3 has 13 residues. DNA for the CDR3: TGTGCCAGCACTTACAACAGAAAAGAGACCCAGTACTTC. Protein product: CASTYNRKETQYF.

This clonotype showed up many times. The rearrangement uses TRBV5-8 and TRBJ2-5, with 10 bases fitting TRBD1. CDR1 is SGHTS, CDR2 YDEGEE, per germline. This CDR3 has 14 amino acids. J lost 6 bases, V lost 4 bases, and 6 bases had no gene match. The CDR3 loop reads CASSRDRGRQTQYF. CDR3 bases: TGTGCCAGCAGCCGGGACAGGGGCAGGCAGACCCAGTACTTC.

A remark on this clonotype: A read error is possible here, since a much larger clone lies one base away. The CDR3 loop reads CASKGSGNTDTQYF. In DNA form, the CDR3 reads TGTGCCAGCAAAGGGTCAGGTAACACAGATACGCAGTATTTT. This chain joins TRBV6-1 and TRBJ2-3; D not resolved. The CDR3 covers 14 residues. CDR1 is MNHNS, CDR2 SASEGT, per germline. V dropped 7 bases and J dropped 2 bases, with 13 bases sitting between them.

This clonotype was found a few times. The CDR3 region has the DNA TGTGCCAGCAGCCTAGGACAGGGTCAAGAGACCCAGTACTTC. Its translation is CASSLGQGQETQYF. The chain carries TRBV4-2 and TRBJ2-5, with TRBD1 matching over 8 bases. The germline gives CDR1 LGHNA, CDR2 YNFKEQ. The CDR3 loop spans 14 amino acids. Losses at the gene ends were 4 bases for V and 2 bases for J; bases not matched to a gene: 3.

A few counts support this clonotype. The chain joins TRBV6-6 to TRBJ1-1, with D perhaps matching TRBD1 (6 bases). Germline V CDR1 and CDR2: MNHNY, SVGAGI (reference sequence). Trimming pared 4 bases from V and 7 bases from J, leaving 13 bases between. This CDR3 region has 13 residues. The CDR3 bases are TGTGCCAGCAGTTCCCCACAGGGTGGTGAAGCTTTCTTT. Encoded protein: CASSSPQGGEAFF.

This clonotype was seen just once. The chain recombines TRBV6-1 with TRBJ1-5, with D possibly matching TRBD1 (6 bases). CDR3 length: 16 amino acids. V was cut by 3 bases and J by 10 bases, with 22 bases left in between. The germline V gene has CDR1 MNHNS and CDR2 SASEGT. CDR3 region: CASSDPQAGRGQPQHF. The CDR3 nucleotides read TGTGCCAGCAGTGATCCCCAGGCAGGTCGGGGGCAACCCCAGCATTTT.

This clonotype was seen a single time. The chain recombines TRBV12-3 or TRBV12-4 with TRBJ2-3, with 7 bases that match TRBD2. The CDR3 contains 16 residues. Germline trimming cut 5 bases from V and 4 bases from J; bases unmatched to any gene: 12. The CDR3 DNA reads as TGTGCCAGCAGTAAGTCCTTGAGGGAGGGCGCAGATACGCAGTATTTT. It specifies CASSKSLREGADTQYF.

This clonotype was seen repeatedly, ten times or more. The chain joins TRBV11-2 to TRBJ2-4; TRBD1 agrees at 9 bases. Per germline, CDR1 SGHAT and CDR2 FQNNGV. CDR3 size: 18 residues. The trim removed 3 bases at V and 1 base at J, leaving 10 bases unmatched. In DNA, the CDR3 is TGTGCCAGCAGCTTTTGGGGACAGGGCCAGAGGGCCAAAAACATTCAGTACTTC. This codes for CASSFWGQGQRAKNIQYF.

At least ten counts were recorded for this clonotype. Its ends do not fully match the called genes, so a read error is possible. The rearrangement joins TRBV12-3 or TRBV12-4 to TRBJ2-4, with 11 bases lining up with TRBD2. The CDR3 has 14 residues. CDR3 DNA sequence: TGTGCCAGCAGTCTAGCGGGAGGCGGGGGCATTCAGTACTTC. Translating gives CASSLAGGGGIQYF.

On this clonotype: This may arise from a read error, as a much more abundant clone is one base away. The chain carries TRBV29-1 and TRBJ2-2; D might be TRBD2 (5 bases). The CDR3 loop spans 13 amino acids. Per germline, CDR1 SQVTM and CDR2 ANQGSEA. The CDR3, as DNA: TGCAGCGTTGAAATCACTAGTCACAGTGGGCTGGTTTTT. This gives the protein CSVEITSHSGLVF.

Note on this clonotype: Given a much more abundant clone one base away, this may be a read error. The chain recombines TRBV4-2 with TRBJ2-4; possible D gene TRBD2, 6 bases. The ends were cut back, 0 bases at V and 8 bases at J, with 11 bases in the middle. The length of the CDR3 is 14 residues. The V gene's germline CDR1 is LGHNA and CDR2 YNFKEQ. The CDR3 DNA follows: TGTGCCAGCAGCCAAGATTCACTAGCCGACATTCAGTACTTC. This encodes CASSQDSLADIQYF.

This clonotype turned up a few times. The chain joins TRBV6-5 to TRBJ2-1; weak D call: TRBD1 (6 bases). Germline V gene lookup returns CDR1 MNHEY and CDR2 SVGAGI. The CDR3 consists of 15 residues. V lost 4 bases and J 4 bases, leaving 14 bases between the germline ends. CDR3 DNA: TGTGCCAGCAGTTCCCCACTCGACAGGTACAATGAGCAGTTCTTC. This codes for CASSSPLDRYNEQFF.